This T cell receptor (beta chain) was found in a study of blood T cell repertoires in COVID-19. Across the study: Samples representing acute and convalescent COVID-19 were sourced from the United States, Italy and Spain. PBMCs, B-cell-depleted T cells, or T cells provided the cDNA or gDNA that made up the material.

The ends lost 5 bases at V and 2 bases at J; junction bases unmatched: 7. The CDR3 runs to 15 residues. CDR1 and CDR2 (germline): SGHNT, YENEEA. Methods used by the authors: Using reference gene primer amplification, nucleated cell counts were estimated. The table came from immunoSEQ multiplex PCR; TCRdb's copy has only in-frame clones and leaves some out. V, J and clone size were drawn from that table, and D and trimming were deduced from the DNA. The sample lists 190,000 or so clones; less than 90% were seen once. The sample taken for sequencing was peripheral blood. The TCR originated in a woman between 65 and 79 years old with acute or convalescent COVID-19. V gene TRBV11-3 combines with J gene TRBJ2-3; 7 bases line up with TRBD2. The chain's CDR3 is CASSIGRGNTDTQYF. DNA of the CDR3: TGTGCCAGCAGCATCGGGCGGGGGAACACAGATACGCAGTATTTT.